This TCR beta chain was documented in a study of blood T cell repertoires in COVID-19. The repertoire was sequenced with immunoSEQ multiplex PCR; TCRdb's copy has only in-frame clones and lacks some. The sample holds hundreds of thousands of clones; 70% to 90% are singletons and the top ten take 0.2% to 0.3%. Sequencing was carried out using peripheral blood. The receptor comes from a woman between 18 and 29 years old with acute or convalescent COVID-19.

CDR3 loop: CAIHPTAAGYTF. The CDR3 DNA follows: TGTGCCATTCACCCGACGGCGGCTGGCTACACCTTC. The rearrangement links TRBV11-2 to TRBJ1-2; D unresolved. V was cut by 10 bases and J by 7 bases, with 16 bases left in between. Germline CDR1 is SGHAT and CDR2 is FQNNGV. This CDR3 has 12 residues. The full variable domain, with the rest looked up from reference TRBV11-2 and TRBJ1-2, is EAGVAQSPRYKIIEKRQSVAFWCNPISGHATLYWYQQILGQGPKLLIQFQNNGVVDDSQLPKDRFSAERLKGVDSTLKIQPAKLEDSAVYLCAIHPTAAGYTFGSGTRLTVV.